These 10 T cell receptor beta chains came from one sample sequenced in a study of T cell responses to AZD1222 COVID-19 vaccine. The repertoire was sequenced with immunoSEQ multiplex PCR; TCRdb's copy has only in-frame clones and lacks some. The data hold approximately 100,000 clones, with about 95% observed a single time. The sequencing here drew on peripheral blood, taken on day 0 of AZD1222 vaccination. Receptors originate from an adult in good health.

The chain uses TRBV7-3 and TRBJ2-2; TRBD1 is a possible D gene (6 bases). The germline V gene encodes CDR1 SGHTA and CDR2 FQGTGA. The CDR3 contains 14 residues. V was clipped by 3 bases and J by 4 bases, with 9 bases between them. CDR3 DNA sequence: TGTGCCAGCAGCTTTTCCAGGGGCACCGGGGAGCTGTTTTTT. Translating gives CASSFSRGTGELFF.

This clone was counted once. This rearrangement joins TRBV19 to TRBJ1-3; 7 positions agree with TRBD1. V trimming: 3 bases; J trimming: 3 bases; junction bases outside the gene matches: 5. Germline CDR1 reads LNHDA; CDR2 reads SQIVND (reference sequence). This CDR3 is built from 15 residues. The CDR3 loop is CASSITGEYGNTIYF. The CDR3 DNA sequence: TGTGCCAGTAGTATCACAGGGGAGTATGGAAACACCATATATTTT.

The chain employs TRBV19 and TRBJ1-1; tentatively, D is TRBD1 (5 bases). CDR3 length: 15 residues. V was pared by 4 bases and J by 1 base, with 13 bases between. The germline V gene has CDR1 LNHDA and CDR2 SQIVND (reference sequence). The CDR3 DNA sequence: TGTGCCAGTAGTAAGTGGGGGACGGCGAACACTGAAGCTTTCTTT. Its translation: CASSKWGTANTEAFF.

This rearrangement joins TRBV24-1 to TRBJ2-1; no clear D. The CDR3 covers 13 residues. Germline V CDR1 and CDR2: KGHDR, SFDVKD. V was trimmed by 1 base and J by 7 bases, leaving 7 bases between them. The CDR3 loop reads CATSDFMANEQFF. The CDR3 coding sequence is TGTGCCACCAGTGATTTTATGGCAAATGAGCAGTTCTTC.

This clone has just a few counts. This rearrangement joins TRBV5-8 to TRBJ1-2, with D possibly matching TRBD1 (5 bases). Germline V gene lookup returns CDR1 SGHTS and CDR2 YDEGEE. CDR3 size: 14 residues. V was trimmed by 1 base and J by 5 bases, leaving 12 bases between them. The CDR3 is CASSLRQSAYGYTF. The DNA of the CDR3 is TGTGCCAGCAGCTTGCGACAGTCCGCATATGGCTACACCTTC. The whole variable domain, filled in from reference TRBV5-8 and TRBJ1-2, reads EAGVTQSPTHLIKTRGQQATLRCSPISGHTSVYWYQQALGLGLQFLLWYDEGEERNRGNFPPRFSGRQFPNYSSELNVNALELEDSALYLCASSLRQSAYGYTFGSGTRLTVV.

The chain recombines TRBV5-1 with TRBJ2-2; 10 nucleotides agree with TRBD2. Germline loops: CDR1 SGHRS, CDR2 YFSETQ. This CDR3 has 15 amino acids. V dropped 4 bases and J dropped 1; count of bases not matched to a gene: 1. CDR3 residues: CASSPSGRNTGELFF. The DNA of the CDR3 is TGCGCCAGCAGCCCTAGCGGGAGGAACACCGGGGAGCTGTTTTTT.

This clone was counted a single time. The chain uses TRBV11-3 and TRBJ2-3; perhaps D is TRBD1 or TRBD2 (5 bases each). V lost 3 bases to trimming and J lost 0 bases, with 7 bases between them. This CDR3 spans 14 amino acids. From germline, CDR1 is SGHNT and CDR2 YENEEA. In DNA form, the CDR3 reads TGTGCCAGCAGCTTTGGGGGAAGCACAGATACGCAGTATTTT. As protein: CASSFGGSTDTQYF.

The V call is TRBV6-5, the J call TRBJ1-1, with TRBD1 matching over 7 bases. The CDR3 runs to 13 residues. V lost 6 bases, J lost 4 bases, and 5 bases stayed unmatched. Germline-derived CDR1 and CDR2 are MNHEY and SVGAGI. The CDR3 DNA reads TGTGCCAGCAGAAAGACAGGGAGCACTGAAGCTTTCTTT. It yields the protein CASRKTGSTEAFF.

J is TRBJ2-5 and V is TRBV12-3 or TRBV12-4, with D unclear. This CDR3 comprises 13 residues. V was trimmed by 4 bases and J by 3 bases, leaving 9 bases between them. This CDR3 reads CASSYRGEETQYF. The CDR3 coding sequence is TGTGCCAGCAGTTATCGAGGAGAAGAGACCCAGTACTTC.

The chain joins TRBV6-5 to TRBJ2-7; 12 bases line up with TRBD1. This CDR3 region has 14 residues. With V trimmed by 7 bases and J by 6 bases, 7 bases remained unmatched. The V gene's germline CDR1 is MNHEY and CDR2 SVGAGI. CDR3 sequence reads: CASMPGQGAVEQYF. The DNA of the CDR3 is TGTGCCAGCATGCCGGGACAGGGGGCTGTCGAGCAGTACTTC.